The 23 T cell receptor beta chains below come from one sample, sequenced in a study of T cell responses to AZD1222 COVID-19 vaccine. TCRdb keeps only in-frame clones here, not all; method: immunoSEQ multiplex PCR. The sample has around 100,000 clones; around nine tenths are singletons. The material was peripheral blood, obtained on day 0 of AZD1222 vaccination. These receptors all stem from an adult in good health.

The V gene is TRBV28, the J gene TRBJ2-3, with D possibly being TRBD1 or TRBD2 (6 bases each). The V gene's germline CDR1 is MDHEN and CDR2 SYDVKM. Trimming shortened V by 2 bases and J by 5 bases, and 20 bases separated the two germline ends. The CDR3 has 17 amino acids. The CDR3, as DNA: TGTGCCAGCAGTTTAGGGGTAGTAGGGGGGTGGGGAGATACGCAGTATTTT. It is translated as CASSLGVVGGWGDTQYF.

The rearrangement joins TRBV28 to TRBJ1-5, with a weak D call TRBD1 (5 bases). V was cut by 4 bases and J by 3 bases, with 10 bases left in between. Germline CDR1 reads MDHEN; CDR2 reads SYDVKM. The CDR3 covers 14 residues. The CDR3 DNA sequence: TGTGCCAGCAGTTACGCCGGGGCCAATCAGCCCCAGCATTTT. Its protein is CASSYAGANQPQHF.

The chain uses TRBV19 and TRBJ1-5; D ambiguous. The CDR3 totals 12 residues. Looked up from germline, CDR1 is LNHDA and CDR2 is SQIVND (reference sequence). With 6 bases removed from V and 6 bases from J, the gap between germline ends came to 9 bases. The CDR3 DNA sequence: TGTGCCAGTAGCCAGATCCTTCAGCCCCAGCATTTT. Protein product: CASSQILQPQHF. Filled out from reference TRBV19 and TRBJ1-5, the complete variable domain reads DGGITQSPKYLFRKEGQNVTLSCEQNLNHDAMYWYRQDPGQGLRLIYYSQIVNDFQKGDIAEGYSVSREKKESFPLTVTSAQKNPTAFYLCASSQILQPQHFGDGTRLSIL.

The chain joins TRBV19 to TRBJ1-2; D possibly corresponds to TRBD1 (5 bases). Looked up from germline, CDR1 is LNHDA and CDR2 is SQIVND (reference sequence). The CDR3 runs 15 residues. V was cut by 1 base and J by 8 bases, with 17 bases left in between. The CDR3: CASSIARGRDRGYTF. The CDR3 nucleotides read TGTGCCAGTAGTATAGCCCGGGGCAGGGATCGAGGCTACACCTTC.

The chain couples TRBV6-6 to TRBJ1-5; 8 bases match TRBD1. Germline CDR1 and CDR2: MNHNY and SVGAGI (reference sequence). The CDR3 is 14 amino acids. With 6 bases clipped from V and 5 bases from J, the junction kept 6 bases outside the gene matches. The CDR3 coding sequence is TGTGCCAGCAGGAGGGGCAGGGGGCATCAGCCCCAGCATTTT. It translates to CASRRGRGHQPQHF.

The V gene is TRBV19, the J gene TRBJ2-1; 10 positions match TRBD2. Germline lookup yields CDR1 LNHDA and CDR2 SQIVND (reference sequence). This CDR3 spans 16 amino acids. With 2 bases clipped from V and 3 bases from J, the junction kept 4 bases outside the gene matches. The CDR3 DNA is TGTGCCAGTAGTATAACTAGCGGGGACCTCTACAATGAGCAGTTCTTC. Its translation is CASSITSGDLYNEQFF.

The chain links TRBV5-8 to TRBJ2-3; D is possibly TRBD2 (6 bases). Trimming cost V 0 bases and J 6 bases, with 11 bases left between them. The V gene's germline CDR1 is SGHTS and CDR2 YDEGEE. The CDR3 is made up of 14 amino acids. The CDR3 spells CASSLGLVADTQYF. In DNA form, the CDR3 reads TGTGCCAGCAGCTTGGGACTAGTCGCGGATACGCAGTATTTT.

This chain connects TRBV6-1 to TRBJ1-4; D is unresolved. The CDR3 covers 15 residues. CDR1 is MNHNS, CDR2 SASEGT, per germline. Trimming took 2 bases from V and 6 from J, leaving 13 bases between them. Here the CDR3 DNA reads TGTGCCAGCAGTGAATGGGGAGGGATGGATGAAAAACTGTTTTTT. Protein: CASSEWGGMDEKLFF.

The chain employs TRBV28 and TRBJ2-3; D is unresolved. Looked up from germline, CDR1 is MDHEN and CDR2 is SYDVKM. This CDR3 has 14 residues. Trimming took off 3 bases at V and 6 bases at J, with 13 bases between the two ends. The CDR3, as DNA: TGTGCCAGCAGTTTGCAGGCACCTTGGGATACGCAGTATTTT. It is translated as CASSLQAPWDTQYF.

V is TRBV5-4 and J is TRBJ2-1, with 10 bases matching TRBD2. This CDR3 region has 17 residues. CDR1 is SGHNT, CDR2 YYREEE, per germline (reference sequence). Trimming removed 0 bases from V and 0 bases from J; junction bases left unmatched: 3. In nucleotides, the CDR3 is TGTGCCAGCAGCTTGGCTAGCGGGAGCCTCTCCTACAATGAGCAGTTCTTC. The encoded protein is CASSLASGSLSYNEQFF.

V and J are TRBV30 and TRBJ1-1; no clear D gene. Trimming left V 2 bases short and J 7 bases short, with 8 bases between. The CDR3 has 11 residues. CDR1 and CDR2 (germline): GTSNPN, SVGIG (reference sequence). The CDR3 DNA is TGTGCCTGGAGTTGGGGTGGTGAAGCTTTCTTT. It translates to CAWSWGGEAFF.

The chain links TRBV27 to TRBJ1-1, with unresolved D. This CDR3 spans 14 amino acids. Germline V lookup: CDR1 MNHEY, CDR2 SMNVEV (reference sequence). Trimming removed 2 bases at V and 3 bases at J, with 10 bases between. CDR3 loop: CASSLMRAHTEAFF. CDR3 in DNA: TGTGCCAGCAGTTTAATGAGGGCACACACTGAAGCTTTCTTT.

This clone has only one observation. The J gene is TRBJ1-3, the V gene TRBV7-9; no clear D gene. Germline assignment: CDR1 SEHNR and CDR2 FQNEAQ (reference sequence). V dropped 0 bases and J dropped 5 bases, with 8 bases sitting between them. The CDR3 runs 14 residues. DNA of the CDR3: TGTGCCAGCAGCTTAGCGGAGGCTCGAAACACCATATATTTT. Translation gives CASSLAEARNTIYF.

This chain links TRBV28 with TRBJ2-7; D call uncertain. Germline CDR1 reads MDHEN; CDR2 reads SYDVKM. This CDR3 spans 12 amino acids. Trimming stripped 4 bases from V and 7 bases from J, with 11 bases between. In DNA, the CDR3 is TGTGCCAGCAGTTCTCCTCTGGGAGAGCAGTACTTC. This sequence encodes CASSSPLGEQYF.

This chain joins TRBV30 and TRBJ1-4; 9 bases align to TRBD1. CDR3 length equals 15 residues. The junction had 9 bases not matched to a gene; V was cut back by 2 bases and J by 8 bases. Germline CDR1 GTSNPN, CDR2 SVGIG (reference sequence). CDR3 amino acids: CAWSSTGTGPEKLFF. The CDR3 nucleotides read TGTGCCTGGAGTTCCACCGGGACAGGGCCCGAAAAACTGTTTTTT.

CDR3 in amino acids: CASSPRSALFEQYF. The CDR3 DNA is TGTGCCAGCAGTCCAAGGTCAGCCCTTTTCGAGCAGTACTTC. The chain carries TRBV27 and TRBJ2-7, with D unresolved. V lost 5 bases and J lost 6, with 17 bases in between. Germline CDR1 is MNHEY and CDR2 is SMNVEV (reference sequence). The CDR3 is made up of 14 amino acids.

V gene TRBV11-1 combines with J gene TRBJ1-1; D uncertain. CDR1 is SGHAT and CDR2 is FQDESV in the germline V gene (reference sequence). V was pared by 5 bases and J by 2 bases, with 6 bases between. This CDR3 region has 12 residues. The CDR3 DNA reads as TGTGCCAGCAGCCCATCAAACACTGAAGCTTTCTTT. Translation: CASSPSNTEAFF.

The V gene is TRBV2, the J gene TRBJ2-5, with D perhaps being TRBD1 or TRBD2 (6 bases each). Germline values: CDR1 SNHLY, CDR2 FYNNEI. Trimming cost V 3 bases and J 3 bases, with 11 bases left between them. The CDR3 contains 14 residues. CDR3 region: CASSDSGAKETQYF. DNA for the CDR3: TGTGCCAGCAGTGATTCGGGGGCTAAAGAGACCCAGTACTTC.

The chain joins TRBV2 to TRBJ1-5; D call uncertain. CDR3 length: 14 residues. The germline gives CDR1 SNHLY, CDR2 FYNNEI. Trimming pared 3 bases from V and 2 bases from J, leaving 8 bases between. The CDR3 region is CASSEMGRNQPQHF. The CDR3, as DNA: TGTGCCAGCAGTGAGATGGGTCGCAATCAGCCCCAGCATTTT.

This clone was detected only once. This chain links TRBV7-9 with TRBJ1-4, with TRBD1 identical over 7 bases. The V and J ends lost 5 bases and 7 bases, in that order; junction bases with no gene match: 7. The CDR3 contains 14 residues. Germline V gene sequence: CDR1 SEHNR, CDR2 FQNEAQ (reference sequence). Here the CDR3 reads CASSLRDSFEKLFF. The CDR3 DNA follows: TGTGCCAGCAGCCTCCGGGACAGCTTTGAAAAACTGTTTTTT.

This rearrangement joins TRBV30 to TRBJ2-3; 10 nucleotides line up with TRBD2. After removal of 0 bases from V and 4 bases from J, the junction contained 4 bases not matched to a gene. Germline V lookup: CDR1 GTSNPN, CDR2 SVGIG (reference sequence). The CDR3 runs 15 residues. The CDR3 sequence: CAWSVAGGPSDTQYF. CDR3 sequence (DNA): TGTGCCTGGAGTGTAGCGGGAGGGCCCTCAGATACGCAGTATTTT.

The sample holds one count of this clone. V is TRBV18 and J is TRBJ1-1; unclear D gene. V lost 1 base and J 1 base, leaving 7 bases between the germline ends. There are 14 residues in the CDR3. Germline values: CDR1 KGHSH, CDR2 LQKENI. CDR3 nucleotide sequence: TGTGCCAGCTCACCACAGGCGGGGAACACTGAAGCTTTCTTT. Translated, it gives CASSPQAGNTEAFF.

The chain joins TRBV28 to TRBJ1-1; 8 bases fit TRBD1. The germline gives CDR1 MDHEN, CDR2 SYDVKM. CDR3 length: 17 residues. V lost 3 bases to trimming and J lost 0 bases; unmatched junction nucleotides: 9. The CDR3, as DNA: TGTGCCAGCAGTTTTTCTTTCGGACAGGGTTTGAACACTGAAGCTTTCTTT. It encodes CASSFSFGQGLNTEAFF.